The entry below gives a single T cell receptor (beta chain) sequence along with its context. What antigen it recognizes has not been identified. No much larger clone exists at a distance of one base, and base qualities are not known. The CDR3 measures 11 amino acids from cysteine to phenylalanine. Only CDR3 DNA is held: 33 bases, read in frame from base 1. The germline V and J ends show losses of 8 bases and 5 bases respectively, and no gene match explains 2 bases of the junction. CDR1 and CDR2, looked up from the germline V gene (reference sequence), are MNHNY and SVGAGI. The source of the sample is a study of chemoradiotherapy in HPV16-positive cancers (dated by TCRdb to 2022 to 2024). Notes on the research overall: Candidate HPV-specific T-cell clones and common TCR motifs were defined by functional T-cell assays performed on cells from two HPV16-positive patients. The study asked whether T-cell immunity against the HPV oncoproteins E6 and E7 changes during chemoradiotherapy and whether it affects survival. The candidate HPV-specific TCRs and motifs were then tracked in TCR repertoires from some 86 patients with HPV-related cancers. Study-level results and caveats: Expansion of candidate HPV-specific clones and E7-related TCR motifs was observed in the tumor microenvironment during treatment, whereas no such expansion was observed for non-HPV-specific T cells. The survival association was reported for HPV16-positive patients, and the functional definition of HPV-specific T cells was derived from only a couple of HPV16-positive patients. Among HPV16-positive patients, expansion of HPV-responsive T cells during chemoradiotherapy was associated with better recurrence-free survival.

Repertoires were sampled repeatedly over the course of chemoradiotherapy, so clonal expansion could be followed in the tumor microenvironment. The receptor library was made with the immunoSEQ multiplex PCR assay. This is the immuneACCESS table as TCRdb keeps it, with only in-frame sequences that have V and J called. A part of the clones is gone; compared with another copy, unresolved V genes explain less than half, and the rest is unexplained. Across this sample there are about 4,000 clones, with roughly 80% seen only once. The top ten constitute 8% to 10% of the sample. This specimen was tumor tissue, taken from a patient who underwent chemoradiotherapy. The sequence joins TRBV6-6 to TRBJ2-7; 8 bases in between match TRBD1. The TCR originated in a human donor with HPV-associated anogenital cancer. The base sequence is TGTGCCAGCGGACAGGGTGACGAGCAGTACTTC. The encoded protein is CASGQGDEQYF.